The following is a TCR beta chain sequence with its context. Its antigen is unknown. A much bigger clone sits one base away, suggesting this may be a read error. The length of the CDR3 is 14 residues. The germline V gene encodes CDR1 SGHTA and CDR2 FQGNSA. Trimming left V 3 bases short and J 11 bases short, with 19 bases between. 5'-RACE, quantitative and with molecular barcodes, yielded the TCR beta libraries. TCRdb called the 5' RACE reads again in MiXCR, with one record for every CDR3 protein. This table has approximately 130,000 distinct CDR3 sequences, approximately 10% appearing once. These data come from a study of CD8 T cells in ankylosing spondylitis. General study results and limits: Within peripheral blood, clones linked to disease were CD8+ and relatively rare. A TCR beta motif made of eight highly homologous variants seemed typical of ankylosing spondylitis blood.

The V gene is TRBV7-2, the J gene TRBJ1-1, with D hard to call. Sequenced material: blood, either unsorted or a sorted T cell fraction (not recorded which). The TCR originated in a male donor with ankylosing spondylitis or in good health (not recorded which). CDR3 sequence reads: CASSFQDRVGLAFF. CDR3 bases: TGTGCCAGCAGCTTCCAGGACCGGGTTGGCTTGGCTTTCTTT.